The entry below describes one TCR beta chain. Its target is not known. Germline V gives CDR1 MNHEY, CDR2 SVGAGI. CDR3 length: 17 residues. V was trimmed by 4 bases and J by 4 bases, leaving 23 bases between them. This sample was included in a study of response to subunit inactivated influenza vaccine. Study-level findings and limits: Few new T cells, the authors suggested, are recruited by each seasonal influenza vaccination.

In TCRdb, the RT-PCR reads were re-called with MiXCR into one record per CDR3 protein. The sample holds under 200,000 distinct CDR3 sequences, about 12% seen once. The sample was also linked to a second study, of T cells expressing NK-cell markers. This second report adds: Generation of TCR beta cDNA was performed by 5'RACE template switching incorporating UMIs. Researchers got TCR beta repertoires out of sorted CD3+CD56+NKG2C+, CD3+CD56+NKG2C- and CD3+CD56-NKG2C+ T cells. An anti-gamma-delta TCR antibody confined sorting to alpha-beta TCR T cells across several of the experiments. About six of the donors carried dominant NKG2C+ clonotypes that took up about 1.0-7.5% of their CD8+ T cells.

The chain combines TRBV6-5 with TRBJ2-7, with no clear D. The specimen was CD8+ T cells sorted from PBMCs, collected less than 13 days after vaccination. This TCR was sampled from a man between 45 and 60 years old who received an inactivated influenza vaccine. CDR3 residues: CASSSPLGSVGFYEQYF. The CDR3 DNA sequence: TGTGCCAGCAGTTCCCCTCTAGGGTCGGTCGGGTTTTACGAGCAGTACTTC.